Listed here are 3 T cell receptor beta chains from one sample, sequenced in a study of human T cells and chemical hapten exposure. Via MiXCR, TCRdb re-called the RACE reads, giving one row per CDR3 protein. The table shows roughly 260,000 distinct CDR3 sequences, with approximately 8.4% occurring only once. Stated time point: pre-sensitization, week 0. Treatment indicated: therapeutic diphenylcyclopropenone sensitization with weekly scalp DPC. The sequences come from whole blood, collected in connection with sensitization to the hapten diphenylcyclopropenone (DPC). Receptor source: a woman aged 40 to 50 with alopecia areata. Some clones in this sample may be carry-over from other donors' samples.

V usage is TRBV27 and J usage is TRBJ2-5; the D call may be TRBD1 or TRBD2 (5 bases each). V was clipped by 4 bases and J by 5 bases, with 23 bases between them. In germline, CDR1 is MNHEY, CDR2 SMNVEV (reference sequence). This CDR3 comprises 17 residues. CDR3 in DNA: TGTGCCAGCAGTTGGGGAGAAGACAGTTATAAGGCGGAGACCCAGTACTTC. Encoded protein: CASSWGEDSYKAETQYF.

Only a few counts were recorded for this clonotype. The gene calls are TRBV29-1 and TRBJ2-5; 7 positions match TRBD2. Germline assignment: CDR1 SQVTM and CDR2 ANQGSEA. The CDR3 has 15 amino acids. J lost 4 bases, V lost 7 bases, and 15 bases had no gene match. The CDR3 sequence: CSAGLWGRAPETQYF. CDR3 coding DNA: TGCAGCGCCGGACTATGGGGGAGGGCCCCAGAGACCCAGTACTTC.

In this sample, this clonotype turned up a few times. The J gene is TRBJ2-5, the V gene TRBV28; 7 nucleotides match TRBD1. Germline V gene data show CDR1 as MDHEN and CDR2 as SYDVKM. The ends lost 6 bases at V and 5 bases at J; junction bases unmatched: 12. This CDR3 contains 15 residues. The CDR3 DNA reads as TGTGCCAGCAGCCAAGCTACAGGGGAACAGGAGACCCAGTACTTC. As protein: CASSQATGEQETQYF.